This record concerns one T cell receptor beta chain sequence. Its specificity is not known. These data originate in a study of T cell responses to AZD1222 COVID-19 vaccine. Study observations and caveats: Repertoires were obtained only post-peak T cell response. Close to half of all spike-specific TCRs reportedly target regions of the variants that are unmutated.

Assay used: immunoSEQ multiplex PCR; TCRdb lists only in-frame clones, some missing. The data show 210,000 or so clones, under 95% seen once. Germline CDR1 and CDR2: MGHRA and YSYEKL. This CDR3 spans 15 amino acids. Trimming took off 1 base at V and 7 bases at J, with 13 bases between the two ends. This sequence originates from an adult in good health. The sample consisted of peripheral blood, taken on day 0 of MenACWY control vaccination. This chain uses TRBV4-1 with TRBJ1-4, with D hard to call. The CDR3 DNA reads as TGCGCCAGCAGCCAAGGGCCTAGCTCGGGTGAAAAACTGTTTTTT. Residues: CASSQGPSSGEKLFF.